The 16 T cell receptor beta chains below come from one sample, sequenced in a study of cytomegalovirus exposure and HLA in healthy donors. The PCR ran on 60 Vbeta and 13 Jbeta primers. Produced via immunoSEQ multiplex PCR; TCRdb's table is partial and in-frame only. The sample includes 130,000 to 150,000 clones, roughly 80% of them seen just once. Sequencing was performed on PBMCs. These TCRs come from a middle-aged man in good health and CMV-seropositive.

The V call is TRBV11-2, the J call TRBJ2-3; tentatively, D is TRBD2 (6 bases). Trimming pared 2 bases from V and 1 base from J, leaving 10 bases between. CDR1 SGHAT and CDR2 FQNNGV come from the germline V gene. This CDR3 region has 15 residues. The CDR3 region has the DNA TGTGCCAGCAGCTTAAGGCGGGACCGCACAGATACGCAGTATTTT. Its protein is CASSLRRDRTDTQYF.

This clone was observed once. The genes are TRBV7-9 and TRBJ1-1; D unclear. Trimming removed 3 bases at V and 3 bases at J, with 17 bases between. The CDR3 runs to 16 residues. Germline V gene sequence: CDR1 SEHNR, CDR2 FQNEAQ (reference sequence). The CDR3 sequence: CASSLGYGGGYTEAFF. CDR3 nucleotides: TGTGCCAGCAGCTTGGGATACGGAGGAGGTTACACTGAAGCTTTCTTT.

V and J are TRBV11-2 and TRBJ2-1, with 7 positions matching TRBD1. Germline lookup yields CDR1 SGHAT and CDR2 FQNNGV. The CDR3 totals 15 residues. The ends lost 5 bases at V and 2 bases at J; junction bases unmatched: 6. In nucleotides, the CDR3 is TGTGCCAGCAGCGTGGACCAGGGGGCCTACAATGAGCAGTTCTTC. As protein: CASSVDQGAYNEQFF. The whole variable domain, filled in from reference TRBV11-2 and TRBJ2-1, reads EAGVAQSPRYKIIEKRQSVAFWCNPISGHATLYWYQQILGQGPKLLIQFQNNGVVDDSQLPKDRFSAERLKGVDSTLKIQPAKLEDSAVYLCASSVDQGAYNEQFFGPGTRLTVL.

The rearrangement uses TRBV7-3 and TRBJ2-5, with D possibly TRBD2 on 6 matching bases. This CDR3 comprises 14 residues. Germline V gives CDR1 SGHTA, CDR2 FQGTGA. Trimming left V 2 bases short and J 0 bases short, with 7 bases between. CDR3 region: CASSLAGYQETQYF. The CDR3 DNA sequence: TGTGCCAGCAGCTTAGCGGGGTACCAAGAGACCCAGTACTTC. Together with reference TRBV7-3 and TRBJ2-5, the CDR3 gives the full variable domain: GAGVSQTPSNKVTEKGKYVELRCDPISGHTALYWYRQSLGQGPEFLIYFQGTGAADDSGLPNDRFFAVRPEGSVSTLKIQRTERGDSAVYLCASSLAGYQETQYFGPGTRLLVL.

The V and J genes are TRBV5-4 and TRBJ2-7; D possibly corresponds to TRBD1 (8 bases). The CDR3 length is 18 residues. CDR1 is SGHNT and CDR2 is YYREEE in the germline V gene (reference sequence). V shed 4 bases and J shed 4 bases, with 27 bases lying between them. The CDR3 is CASSGGGGPTGGGYEQYF. The CDR3 nucleotides read TGTGCCAGCAGCGGCGGGGGAGGACCTACAGGGGGAGGATACGAGCAGTACTTC.

V gene TRBV25-1 combines with J gene TRBJ1-2, with 7 bases matching TRBD1. The CDR3 is 14 residues long. The J segment lost 4 bases and the V segment lost 6 bases, leaving 8 bases of the junction unmatched. CDR1 MGHDK and CDR2 SYGVNS come from the germline V gene. Here the CDR3 reads CASSQIDRVYGYTF. The CDR3 DNA is TGTGCCAGCAGCCAAATAGACAGGGTCTATGGCTACACCTTC.

V usage is TRBV11-1 and J usage is TRBJ2-3; 7 nucleotides align to TRBD2. The length of the CDR3 is 16 residues. From germline, CDR1 is SGHAT and CDR2 FQDESV (reference sequence). The trim removed 3 bases at V and 5 bases at J, leaving 11 bases unmatched. As DNA, the CDR3 is TGTGCCAGCAGCTTCTCTTTGGGCGGGGGAGGAGATACGCAGTATTTT. Translated, it gives CASSFSLGGGGDTQYF.

The chain couples TRBV9 to TRBJ2-2, with no clear D. CDR3 size: 15 residues. Germline assignment: CDR1 SGDLS and CDR2 YYNGEE. The ends were cut back, 0 bases at V and 2 bases at J, with 8 bases in the middle. The CDR3 here is CASSVDGYNTGELFF. CDR3 nucleotides: TGTGCCAGCAGCGTAGACGGGTATAACACCGGGGAGCTGTTTTTT. The variable domain in full, completed from reference TRBV9 and TRBJ2-2, reads DSGVTQTPKHLITATGQRVTLRCSPRSGDLSVYWYQQSLDQGLQFLIQYYNGEERAKGNILERFSAQQFPDLHSELNLSSLELGDSALYFCASSVDGYNTGELFFGEGSRLTVL.

This clone occurred once. The V gene is TRBV5-5, the J gene TRBJ2-1; 8 nucleotides agree with TRBD2. Germline V gives CDR1 SGHKS, CDR2 YYEKEE (reference sequence). The CDR3 has 14 residues. The trim removed 6 bases at V and 7 bases at J, leaving 9 bases unmatched. CDR3 sequence: CASTPFERGNEQFF. The CDR3 DNA reads TGTGCCAGCACCCCATTCGAGCGGGGGAATGAGCAGTTCTTC.

The CDR3 loop is CSARSPAFF. Here the CDR3 DNA reads TGCAGTGCTAGGAGCCCAGCTTTCTTT. This chain connects TRBV20-1 to TRBJ1-1; D uncertain. The CDR3 consists of 9 residues. With 3 bases removed from V and 10 bases from J, the gap between germline ends came to 6 bases. The germline CDR1 and CDR2 sequences are DFQATT and SNEGSKA (reference sequence).

This clone occurred once. This sequence joins TRBV2 and TRBJ2-1; TRBD2 might be the D (6 bases). CDR1 and CDR2 from the germline V gene are SNHLY and FYNNEI. Trimming removed 4 bases from V and 5 bases from J, with 9 bases in between. The CDR3 is 13 residues long. The CDR3 protein is CASSGTTHNEQFF. CDR3 in DNA: TGTGCCAGCAGTGGGACTACCCACAATGAGCAGTTCTTC.

The V gene is TRBV5-5, the J gene TRBJ2-7; D is perhaps TRBD2 (6 bases). Per germline, CDR1 SGHKS and CDR2 YYEKEE (reference sequence). V was shortened by 4 bases and J by 6 bases, with 20 bases between the two germline ends. This CDR3 comprises 15 residues. CDR3 coding DNA: TGTGCCAGCAGCGACGGGACTTTTGCTCAAGGCGAGCAGTACTTC. It codes for CASSDGTFAQGEQYF. Full variable domain (outside the CDR3, taken from reference TRBV5-5 and TRBJ2-7): DAGVTQSPTHLIKTRGQQVTLRCSPISGHKSVSWYQQVLGQGPQFIFQYYEKEERGRGNFPDRFSARQFPNYSSELNVNALLLGDSALYLCASSDGTFAQGEQYFGPGTRLTVT.

This clone is termed large. V gene TRBV15 combines with J gene TRBJ2-3; possible D gene TRBD1, 7 bases. V was cut by 5 bases and J by 4 bases, with 13 bases left in between. The CDR3 runs to 14 residues. Germline V gives CDR1 LNHNV, CDR2 YYDKDF (reference sequence). The CDR3 loop is CATSSTGEADTQYF. The CDR3 bases are TGTGCCACCAGCTCCACAGGGGAGGCAGATACGCAGTATTTT.

V and J are TRBV7-6 and TRBJ2-1; 7 bases line up with TRBD2. The CDR3 has 16 residues. Germline values: CDR1 SGHVS, CDR2 FNYEAQ. Trimming cost V 6 bases and J 3 bases; bases outside gene matches: 11. The CDR3 bases are TGTGCCAGCAGGCGCGGGAGCAGAGGTGGCTACAATGAGCAGTTCTTC. Its translation is CASRRGSRGGYNEQFF.

This sequence joins TRBV30 and TRBJ2-7; D possibly corresponds to TRBD2 (6 bases). The V gene lost 3 bases and the J gene lost 2 bases, with 8 bases spanning the gap. Looked up from germline, CDR1 is GTSNPN and CDR2 is SVGIG (reference sequence). This CDR3 comprises 12 residues. Written as DNA, the CDR3 is TGTGCCTGGAGGGGAGGTACCTACGAGCAGTACTTC. Its protein product is CAWRGGTYEQYF.

V usage is TRBV9 and J usage is TRBJ2-7, with TRBD2 matching over 11 bases. Losses at the gene ends were 0 bases for V and 6 bases for J; bases not matched to a gene: 8. This CDR3 is 16 amino acids long. Germline V gives CDR1 SGDLS, CDR2 YYNGEE. The chain's CDR3 is CASSVALAGDKGEQYF. In nucleotides, the CDR3 is TGTGCCAGCAGCGTAGCACTAGCGGGAGACAAGGGCGAGCAGTACTTC. Full variable domain (rest looked up from reference TRBV9 and TRBJ2-7): DSGVTQTPKHLITATGQRVTLRCSPRSGDLSVYWYQQSLDQGLQFLIQYYNGEERAKGNILERFSAQQFPDLHSELNLSSLELGDSALYFCASSVALAGDKGEQYFGPGTRLTVT.